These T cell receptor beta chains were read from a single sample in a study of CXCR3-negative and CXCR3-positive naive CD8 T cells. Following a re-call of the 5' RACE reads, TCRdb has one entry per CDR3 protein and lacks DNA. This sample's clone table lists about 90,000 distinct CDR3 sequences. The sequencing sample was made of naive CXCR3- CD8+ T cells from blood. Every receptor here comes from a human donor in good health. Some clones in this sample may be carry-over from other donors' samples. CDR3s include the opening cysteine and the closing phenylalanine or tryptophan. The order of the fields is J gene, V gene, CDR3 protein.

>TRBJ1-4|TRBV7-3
CASSSSGEGEKLFF
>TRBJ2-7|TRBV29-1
CSVEEGSGRGSEQYF
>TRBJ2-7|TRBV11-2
CASSSSGEQYF
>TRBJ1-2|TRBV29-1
CSVEVSSGNGYGYTF
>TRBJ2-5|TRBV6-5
CASSYSIGGSETQYF
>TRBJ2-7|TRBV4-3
CASSQVYTTYEQYF
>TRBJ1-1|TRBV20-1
CSARDRGGYTEAFF
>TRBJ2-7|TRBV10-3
CAISESGRESSYEQYF
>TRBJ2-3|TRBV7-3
CASSFGTAGDTQYF
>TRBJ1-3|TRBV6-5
CASYQTEPSSGNTIYF
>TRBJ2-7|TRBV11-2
CASSLISGSHEQYF
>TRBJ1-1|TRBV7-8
CASSLDPQGLNTEAFF
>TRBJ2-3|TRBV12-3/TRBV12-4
CASSSTGMFADTQYF
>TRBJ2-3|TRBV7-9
CASSFPEQATDTQYF
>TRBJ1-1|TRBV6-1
CASSEGPSDTEAFF
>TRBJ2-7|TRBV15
CATSGFRTGPHEQYF
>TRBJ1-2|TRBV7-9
CASSLRSPGAGNYGYTF
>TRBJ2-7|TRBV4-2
CASSQELAGGPALDEQYF
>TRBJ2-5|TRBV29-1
CSYGTFKRGETQYF
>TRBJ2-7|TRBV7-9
CASSAGTGVHEQYF
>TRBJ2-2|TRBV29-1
CSHGTTNTGELFF
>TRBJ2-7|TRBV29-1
CSVVVQGGHEQYF
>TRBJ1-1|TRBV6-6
CASSLQPEAFF
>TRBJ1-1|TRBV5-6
CASSFGSNTEAFF
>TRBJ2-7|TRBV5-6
CARSPHSYEQYF